The 13 T cell receptor beta chains reported below all come from one sample, sequenced in a study of regulatory T cells in long-lasting Graves disease. Stated time point: persistent/refractory GD, antithyroid drugs over 5 years with positive TRAb. Making the TCR library involved RNA that had been extracted from PBMCs. Relying on iRepertoire HTBI primers and Arm-PCR of CDR3 regions, the team built TCR beta libraries. TCRdb processed the multiplex PCR reads anew with MiXCR; each CDR3 protein has one entry. The data hold hundreds of thousands of distinct CDR3 sequences, with 20% to 25% observed a single time. The starting material was peripheral blood mononuclear cells (PBMCs), obtained when the disease was refractory, from a patient treated with antithyroid drugs. These receptors were taken from a female donor with Graves disease.

V gene TRBV5-1 combines with J gene TRBJ2-2, with 10 bases fitting TRBD2. Germline V gives CDR1 SGHRS, CDR2 YFSETQ. The J segment lost 0 bases and the V segment lost 5 bases, leaving 4 bases of the junction unmatched. The CDR3 loop spans 16 amino acids. CDR3 DNA sequence: TGCGCCAGCAGACGAGCGGGGGGGACGAACACCGGGGAGCTGTTTTTT. This codes for CASRRAGGTNTGELFF.

This clonotype has a handful of counts. This rearrangement joins TRBV6-5 to TRBJ2-7, with D possibly being TRBD1 (6 bases). V was clipped by 2 bases and J by 3 bases, with 11 bases between them. The germline CDR1 and CDR2 sequences are MNHEY and SVGAGI. The CDR3 contains 14 residues. This CDR3 is CASSYSGQFYEQYF. CDR3 nucleotides: TGTGCCAGCAGTTACAGTGGACAGTTCTACGAGCAGTACTTC.

Comments on this clonotype: A much larger clone differs from this one at a single base, so this may be a read error. This is likely a read error, given that the CDR3 carries no conserved phenylalanine or tryptophan at its end. The J gene is TRBJ1-6, the V gene TRBV12-3 or TRBV12-4; D is perhaps TRBD1 (6 bases). The CDR3 sequence is 15 residues long. Deletions cut 6 bases from V and 0 bases from J, with 9 bases between. The chain's CDR3 is CASRGDNSYNSPLHL. CDR3 DNA: TGTGCCAGCAGGGGGGACAACTCCTATAATTCACCCCTCCACCTT.

The rearrangement links TRBV6-2 or TRBV6-3 to TRBJ2-1; no firm D call. Germline-derived CDR1 and CDR2 are MNHEY and SVGEGT. This CDR3 comprises 13 residues. V was pared by 7 bases and J by 6 bases, with 13 bases between. Here the CDR3 reads CASTLVVSNEQFF. DNA of the CDR3: TGTGCCAGCACCCTGGTGGTGAGCAATGAGCAGTTCTTC.

The chain has TRBV10-3 and TRBJ1-2, with D possibly being TRBD1 (6 bases). With 10 bases removed from V and 4 bases from J, the gap between germline ends came to 13 bases. This CDR3 spans 12 amino acids. Germline V gives CDR1 ENHRY, CDR2 SYGVKD. The CDR3 region has the DNA TGTGCCACCCGACAGGATGGCTATGGCTACACCTTC. Translation gives CATRQDGYGYTF.

This clonotype was seen a few times. This CDR3 is CASSLQTFRGEQYF. The DNA for the CDR3 is TGTGCCAGCAGCTTGCAGACCTTTCGAGGCGAGCAGTACTTC. The rearrangement uses TRBV5-6 and TRBJ2-7; no clear D. Germline V gene data show CDR1 as SGHDT and CDR2 as YYEEEE. The length of the CDR3 is 14 residues. V lost 1 base to trimming and J lost 6 bases, with 14 bases between them.

This clonotype was detected a few times. The chain recombines TRBV28 with TRBJ2-5; a weak D match, TRBD1 (6 bases). The V and J ends lost 3 bases and 5 bases respectively, with 19 bases between them. From germline, CDR1 is MDHEN and CDR2 SYDVKM. The CDR3 loop spans 16 amino acids. The CDR3, as DNA: TGTGCCAGCAGTTTTCCGCCGGGACACGAGGGCGAGACCCAGTACTTC. This gives the protein CASSFPPGHEGETQYF.

Here the CDR3 reads CASSVVRTSSYEQYF. In DNA form, the CDR3 reads TGTGCCAGCAGCGTAGTAAGGACTAGCTCCTACGAGCAGTACTTC. The chain links TRBV7-2 to TRBJ2-7, with TRBD2 matching 7 bases. CDR1 is SGHTA, CDR2 FQGNSA, per germline. This CDR3 is 15 amino acids long. The ends lost 5 bases at V and 0 bases at J; junction bases unmatched: 7.

The V gene is TRBV12-5, the J gene TRBJ2-1; no definite D call. This CDR3 is built from 14 residues. The germline gives CDR1 LGHNT, CDR2 FRNRAP. Trimming stripped 6 bases from V and 8 bases from J, with 17 bases between. Written as DNA, the CDR3 is TGTGCTAGTGGGCCCCAAGCCGGTAACCATGAGCAGTTCTTC. It is translated as CASGPQAGNHEQFF.

The CDR3 sequence is CSARDLTGGLYEQYF. CDR3 in DNA: TGCAGTGCTAGAGATCTCACAGGGGGTCTCTACGAGCAGTACTTC. This sequence joins TRBV20-1 and TRBJ2-7; 8 nucleotides line up with TRBD1. The CDR3 extends over 15 amino acids. The V and J ends lost 0 bases and 3 bases, in that order; junction bases with no gene match: 7. Germline values: CDR1 DFQATT, CDR2 SNEGSKA (reference sequence).

Many counts were recorded for this clonotype. The CDR3 DNA reads as TGTGCCAGCAGTTCCCCGTCACAGGGTTCACCCCTCCACTTT. It is translated as CASSSPSQGSPLHF. V and J are TRBV12-3 or TRBV12-4 and TRBJ1-6; maybe TRBD1 (6 bases). V was clipped by 4 bases and J by 9 bases, with 13 bases between them. CDR3 length: 14 amino acids.

This clonotype showed up many times. This chain uses TRBV28 with TRBJ2-7, with D tentatively TRBD1 (6 bases). The germline CDR1 and CDR2 sequences are MDHEN and SYDVKM. V was clipped by 3 bases and J by 4 bases, with 16 bases between them. CDR3 length: 15 residues. CDR3 sequence reads: CASSFPSPQGYEQYF. CDR3 nucleotides: TGTGCCAGCAGTTTCCCTAGTCCACAGGGTTACGAGCAGTACTTC.

The rearrangement uses TRBV5-5 and TRBJ2-5; TRBD2 matches at 7 bases. With 4 bases clipped from V and 5 bases from J, the junction kept 17 bases outside the gene matches. Germline CDR1 SGHKS, CDR2 YYEKEE (reference sequence). This CDR3 is 17 amino acids long. CDR3 DNA sequence: TGTGCCAGCAGCCACATTATACCGGGACTACTTAGGGAGACCCAGTACTTC. This translates into CASSHIIPGLLRETQYF. The variable domain in full, completed from reference TRBV5-5 and TRBJ2-5, reads DAGVTQSPTHLIKTRGQQVTLRCSPISGHKSVSWYQQVLGQGPQFIFQYYEKEERGRGNFPDRFSARQFPNYSSELNVNALLLGDSALYLCASSHIIPGLLRETQYFGPGTRLLVL.